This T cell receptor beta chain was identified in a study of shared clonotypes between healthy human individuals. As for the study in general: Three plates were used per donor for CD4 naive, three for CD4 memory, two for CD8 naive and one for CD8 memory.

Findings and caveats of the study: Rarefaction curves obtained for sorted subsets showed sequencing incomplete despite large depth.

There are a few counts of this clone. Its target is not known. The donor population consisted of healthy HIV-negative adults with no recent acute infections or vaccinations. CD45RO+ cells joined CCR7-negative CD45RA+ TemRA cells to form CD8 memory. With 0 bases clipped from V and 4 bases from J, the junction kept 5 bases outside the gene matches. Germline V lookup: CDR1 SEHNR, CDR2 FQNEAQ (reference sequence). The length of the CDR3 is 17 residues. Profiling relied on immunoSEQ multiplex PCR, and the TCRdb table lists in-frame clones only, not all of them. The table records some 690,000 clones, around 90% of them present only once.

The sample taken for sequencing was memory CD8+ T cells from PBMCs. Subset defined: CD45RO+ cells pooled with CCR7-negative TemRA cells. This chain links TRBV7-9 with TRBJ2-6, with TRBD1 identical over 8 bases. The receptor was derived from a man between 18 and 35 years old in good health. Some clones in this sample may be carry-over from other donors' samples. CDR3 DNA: TGTGCCAGCAGCTTAGCGAGCAGGGGGCCAGGGGCCAACGTCCTGACTTTC. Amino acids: CASSLASRGPGANVLTF.